This is a list of T cell receptor beta chains from one sample in a study of blood T cells in healthy people across ages. A single record per CDR3 protein comes from TCRdb applying MiXCR to the 5' RACE reads. This table has about 1.5 million distinct CDR3 sequences, 40% to 50% appearing once. The material sequenced was blood. The receptors stem from a woman between 18 and 29 years old in good health. The CDR3 runs from the conserved cysteine through the conserved F or W. The order of the fields is J gene, V gene, clone size, D gene, CDR3 DNA, CDR3 protein. D genes are given only for firm matches. Size values are once, few and many counts, or a class for expanded clones, and some rows have none.

TRBJ2-7 | TRBV12-3/TRBV12-4 | few | TRBD1 | TGTGCCAGCAGACCACCGGGACAGGGAGGCGAGCAGTACTTC | CASRPPGQGGEQYF
TRBJ2-7 | TRBV3-1 | few | NA | TGTGCCAGCAGCCGTTCGAGCGGAAACGAGCAGTACTTC | CASSRSSGNEQYF
TRBJ2-7 | TRBV10-3 | few | NA | TGTGCCATCAGTGATGGACAGTCCTACGAGCAGTACTTC | CAISDGQSYEQYF
TRBJ2-7 | TRBV21-1 | few | NA | TGTGCCAGCAGCAAATGGGCGGGAGCCCACGAGCAGTACTTC | CASSKWAGAHEQYF
TRBJ2-5 | TRBV6-2/TRBV6-3 | NA | NA | TGTGCCAGCAGTGAAGGAAGTCGCCAGTACTTC | CASSEGSRQYF
TRBJ2-7 | TRBV6-5 | NA | TRBD2 | TGTGCCAGCAGTTACTCGAGTAACCGACTAGCGGGCTACGAGCAGTACTTC | CASSYSSNRLAGYEQYF
TRBJ2-7 | TRBV11-2 | NA | TRBD1 | TGTGCCAGCAGCTTCCGGGACAGCTTCTACGAGCAGTACTTC | CASSFRDSFYEQYF
TRBJ1-2 | TRBV20-1 | few | NA | TGCAGTGCCCTCAGACAGGAACTTAACTATGGCTACACCTTC | CSALRQELNYGYTF
TRBJ1-1 | TRBV12-3/TRBV12-4 | NA | NA | TGTGCCAGCACCACCCCCGACCCTAACACTGAAGCTTTCTTT | CASTTPDPNTEAFF
TRBJ1-2 | TRBV2 | NA | NA | TGTGCCAGCAGTGTTCACGGGCAGTATGGCTACACCTTC | CASSVHGQYGYTF
TRBJ2-7 | TRBV20-1 | NA | NA | TGCAGTGCCAAGCAGATCTCCTACAATGAGCAGTACTTC | CSAKQISYNEQYF
TRBJ1-2 | TRBV30 | NA | NA | TGTGCCGGGAGTGTACGAGGGGTGGACACCTTC | CAGSVRGVDTF
TRBJ1-2 | TRBV29-1 | NA | NA | TGCAGCGTTGAAGTGGCCAGGGTGAGAGGCCACACCTTC | CSVEVARVRGHTF
TRBJ2-1 | TRBV9 | NA | TRBD1 | TGTGCCAGCAGCGCCGCCGGGACAGGGGTTTGGAATGAGCAGTTCTTC | CASSAAGTGVWNEQFF
TRBJ2-7 | TRBV20-1 | few | NA | TGCAGTGCTAGATCCGCGGGATCCGACTACGAGCAGTACTTC | CSARSAGSDYEQYF
TRBJ1-2 | TRBV5-1 | few | NA | TGCGCCAGCAGCTTGGAGGGGACTCCTAACTATGGCTACACCTTC | CASSLEGTPNYGYTF
TRBJ2-1 | TRBV27 | NA | NA | TGTGCCAGCAGTTTAAGGGGGACGGAGCATAGGGGCAATGAGCAGTTCTTC | CASSLRGTEHRGNEQFF
TRBJ2-1 | TRBV20-1 | NA | NA | TGCAGTGCTAGATCCCGCGTTGGGACCCAGTTCTTC | CSARSRVGTQFF
TRBJ2-1 | TRBV4-1 | few | TRBD2 | TGCGCCAGCACTAAAGAGAGGCTAGCGGGAGTGAATGAGCAGTTCTTC | CASTKERLAGVNEQFF
TRBJ2-3 | TRBV27 | few | NA | TGTGCCAGCAGTTTATCGCCCCTCATAGATACGCAGTATTTT | CASSLSPLIDTQYF
TRBJ1-4 | TRBV7-9 | NA | NA | TGTGCCAGCAGTGAGACCGAGGGTGAAAAACTGTTTTTT | CASSETEGEKLFF
TRBJ2-5 | TRBV7-6 | few | TRBD2 | TGTGCCAGCAGCACCCTTATGGGGCTAGCGGGGCAAGAGACCCAGTACTTC | CASSTLMGLAGQETQYF
TRBJ2-1 | TRBV7-3 | NA | NA | TGTGCCAGCAGCTTAAATGCTGCGGGATCGGATGAGCAGTTCTTC | CASSLNAAGSDEQFF
TRBJ2-4 | TRBV6-5 | NA | NA | TGTGCCAGCAGTTACTCGACAGCCTCCCCGGCCAAAAACATTCAGTACTTC | CASSYSTASPAKNIQYF
TRBJ1-2 | TRBV5-1 | NA | NA | TGCGCCAGCAGCCTACCAGGGGATGACTACACCTTC | CASSLPGDDYTF
TRBJ2-7 | TRBV6-1 | few | NA | TGTGCCAGCAGTGATTGGCCTGGGGACATTTCCTACGAGCAGTACTTC | CASSDWPGDISYEQYF
TRBJ2-4 | TRBV5-1 | NA | NA | TGCGCCAGCAGCCGGTCTCCAGCCAAAAACATTCAGTACTTC | CASSRSPAKNIQYF
TRBJ1-6 | TRBV6-1 | NA | NA | TGTGCCAGCAGTGAAGAGACACCAGGGAGCTCCTATAATTCACCCCTCCACTTT | CASSEETPGSSYNSPLHF
TRBJ2-4 | TRBV6-5 | NA | NA | TGTGCCAGCAGTTACTCGAGGGGGGCCCAAGGAAACATTCAGTACTTC | CASSYSRGAQGNIQYF
TRBJ2-7 | TRBV15 | NA | NA | TGTGCCACCAGCAGGGCCGGGTTGAACGAGCAGTACTTC | CATSRAGLNEQYF
TRBJ2-1 | TRBV11-2 | NA | TRBD1 | TGTGCCAGCAGCTGGGGGACAGGGCAGGTGCGGCAGTTCTTC | CASSWGTGQVRQFF
TRBJ1-2 | TRBV20-1 | few | NA | TGCAGTGCTAGAGACCCCGTCCGGGGGCTGGACTATGGCTACACCTTC | CSARDPVRGLDYGYTF
TRBJ2-7 | TRBV24-1 | NA | NA | TGTGCCACCCTAGGGGCCCCCACATACGAGCAGTACTTC | CATLGAPTYEQYF
TRBJ2-1 | TRBV6-1 | NA | NA | TGTGCCAGCATGCCCCAGGTGGGAGCTTACAATGAGCAGTTCTTC | CASMPQVGAYNEQFF
TRBJ1-2 | TRBV12-3/TRBV12-4 | NA | NA | TGTGCCAGCAGCAAAGGGGGGCCAAACTATGGCTACACCTTC | CASSKGGPNYGYTF
TRBJ1-2 | TRBV12-3/TRBV12-4 | NA | NA | TGTGCCAGCAGTTTAGTGGTGGAGGGAGGCTACACCTTC | CASSLVVEGGYTF
TRBJ2-7 | TRBV20-1 | few | TRBD2 | TGCAGTGCCCTTAAAGGTAGCGGGAGTGAGGGCGAGCAGTACTTC | CSALKGSGSEGEQYF
TRBJ1-1 | TRBV7-8 | NA | TRBD1 | TGTGCCAGCAGCTGGACAGGGAGCTCCATGAACACTGAAGCTTTCTTT | CASSWTGSSMNTEAFF
TRBJ2-4 | TRBV6-5 | NA | TRBD2 | TGTGCCAGCAGTTACTCGATTGCGGGGGGCACGGGGGCCAAAAACATTCAGTACTTC | CASSYSIAGGTGAKNIQYF
TRBJ2-7 | TRBV29-1 | many | NA | TGCAGCGTTTCTAAGGGGTGGGGGGCCTCCTCCGAGCAGTACTTC | CSVSKGWGASSEQYF
TRBJ1-2 | TRBV5-1 | NA | NA | TGCGCCAGCAGATCCGGGACGGCCCAATACTATGGCTACACCTTC | CASRSGTAQYYGYTF
TRBJ2-3 | TRBV4-1 | NA | TRBD2 | TGCGCCAGCAGCGCTGCCGGGCGGGAGGGCCCCAGATACACAGATACGCAGTATTTT | CASSAAGREGPRYTDTQYF
TRBJ2-5 | TRBV4-2 | few | NA | TGTGCCAGCAGCCAAGCCGGGACTTCCCGAGAGACCCAGTACTTC | CASSQAGTSRETQYF
TRBJ2-2 | TRBV3-1 | few | NA | TGTGCCAGCAGCTTGACATCGAACACCGGGGAGCTGTTTTTT | CASSLTSNTGELFF
TRBJ1-5 | TRBV4-1 | NA | NA | TGCGCCAGCAGCTCGGAGCCAGGGGCGCGGCAGCCCCAGCATTTT | CASSSEPGARQPQHF
TRBJ1-2 | TRBV19 | NA | TRBD1 | TGTGCCAGTAGTATGCGACAGGGCGATGGCTACACCTTC | CASSMRQGDGYTF
TRBJ1-2 | TRBV5-1 | few | TRBD1 | TGCGCCAGCAGCTTGGATACAGGGGGCAACTATGGCTACACCTTC | CASSLDTGGNYGYTF
TRBJ1-1 | TRBV20-1 | NA | TRBD1 | TGCAGTGCTAGCACAGGGGGCACTGAAGCTTTCTTT | CSASTGGTEAFF
TRBJ2-5 | TRBV7-8 | NA | NA | TGTGCCAGCAGCTTAGACGGGGGCCAAGAGACCCAGTACTTC | CASSLDGGQETQYF
TRBJ1-1 | TRBV10-3 | NA | NA | TGTGCCATCAGTGGGGGGGTCCCCCGCACTGAAGCTTTCTTT | CAISGGVPRTEAFF
TRBJ2-5 | TRBV3-1 | once | NA | TGTGCCAGCAGCCGTCAGACGGGAAGTCCCACAGAGACCCTGTACTTC | CASSRQTGSPTETLYF
TRBJ2-2 | TRBV12-3/TRBV12-4 | NA | TRBD1 | TGTGCCAGCAGTTTAAGGGACAGGGAGGCCACCGGGGAGCTGTTTTTT | CASSLRDREATGELFF
TRBJ1-1 | TRBV5-6 | NA | TRBD1 | TGTGCCAGCAGCCTACGGGACAGTATGAACACCGAAGCTTTCTTT | CASSLRDSMNTEAFF
TRBJ1-1 | TRBV10-3 | once | NA | TGTGCCATCAAAGAGACCGAAAACACTGAAGCTTTCTTT | CAIKETENTEAFF
TRBJ2-5 | TRBV7-2 | NA | NA | TGTGCCAGCAGCCTGATGACAACCCTACAAGAGACCCAGTACTTC | CASSLMTTLQETQYF